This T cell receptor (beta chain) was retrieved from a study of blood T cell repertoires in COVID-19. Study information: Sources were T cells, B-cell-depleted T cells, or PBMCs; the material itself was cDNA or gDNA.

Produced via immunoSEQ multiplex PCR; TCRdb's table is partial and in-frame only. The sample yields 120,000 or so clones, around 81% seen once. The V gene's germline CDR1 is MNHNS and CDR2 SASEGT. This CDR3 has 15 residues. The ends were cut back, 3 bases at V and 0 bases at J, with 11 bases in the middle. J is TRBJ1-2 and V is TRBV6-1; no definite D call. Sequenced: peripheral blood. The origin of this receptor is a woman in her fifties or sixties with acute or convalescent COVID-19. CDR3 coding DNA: TGTGCCAGCAGTGATCGTACGGACTCTAACTATGGCTACACCTTC. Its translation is CASSDRTDSNYGYTF.